Shown below are 26 T cell receptor beta chains from a single sample sequenced in a study of shared clonotypes between healthy human individuals. TCRdb keeps only in-frame clones here, not all; method: immunoSEQ multiplex PCR. Of around 700,000 clones listed, 73% are singletons. Sequencing used memory CD4+ T cells sorted from blood. Sample subset: CD45RA-negative fraction. These receptors came from a woman younger than 45 in good health.

The gene calls are TRBV2 and TRBJ2-3; possible D gene TRBD2, 5 bases. V was trimmed by 5 bases and J by 4 bases, leaving 16 bases between them. The CDR3 is made up of 15 amino acids. Germline V gene lookup returns CDR1 SNHLY and CDR2 FYNNEI. The CDR3 nucleotides read TGTGCCAGCAGTCCCGGACTCCCGAGCGCAGATACGCAGTATTTT. Translation gives CASSPGLPSADTQYF.

CDR3 loop: CASSSPPERPSPNEQFF. The CDR3 DNA follows: TGTGCCAGCAGTAGCCCCCCGGAGCGGCCATCCCCCAATGAGCAGTTCTTC. The V and J genes are TRBV28 and TRBJ2-1; a weak D match, TRBD2 (5 bases). The germline V and J ends were trimmed by 5 bases and 6 bases, with 23 bases remaining between them. This CDR3 contains 17 residues. Germline V gives CDR1 MDHEN, CDR2 SYDVKM.

In the case of this clone: The sample holds other DNA sequences that translate to the same CDR3. The genes are TRBV27 and TRBJ2-2; D not resolved. V was clipped by 3 bases and J by 4 bases, with 6 bases between them. There are 13 residues in the CDR3. Germline V gene data show CDR1 as MNHEY and CDR2 as SMNVEV (reference sequence). The CDR3 reads CASSLGVTGELFF. Here the CDR3 DNA reads TGTGCCAGCAGTTTGGGCGTCACCGGGGAGCTGTTTTTT.

This clone is a singleton in its sample. V usage is TRBV10-3 and J usage is TRBJ2-7; 10 bases agree with TRBD1. The germline gives CDR1 ENHRY, CDR2 SYGVKD. The CDR3 is 15 amino acids. V shed 0 bases and J 6 bases; nucleotides not matched to a gene: 5. The CDR3 DNA sequence: TGTGCCATCAGTGAGTCGGGACAGGGGCGTACCGAGCAGTACTTC. It yields the protein CAISESGQGRTEQYF.

This chain links TRBV6-1 with TRBJ1-1; D not resolved. This CDR3 contains 13 residues. Between the trimmed V and J ends, which lost 4 bases and 1 base, there was a span of 7 bases. The germline V gene encodes CDR1 MNHNS and CDR2 SASEGT. The CDR3 DNA reads as TGTGCCAGCAGTGTGTCCAGGAACACTGAAGCTTTCTTT. Translating it yields CASSVSRNTEAFF.

The chain recombines TRBV4-1 with TRBJ2-5, with 7 bases aligning to TRBD1. Germline trimming cut 1 base from V and 0 bases from J; bases unmatched to any gene: 8. There are 17 residues in the CDR3. Germline CDR1 reads MGHRA; CDR2 reads YSYEKL. The CDR3 DNA is TGCGCCAGCAGCCAAGCGATTGTGAGGGGGCACCAAGAGACCCAGTACTTC. This encodes CASSQAIVRGHQETQYF.

This clone is a singleton in its sample. Other DNA variants within this sample encode the same CDR3. The chain couples TRBV18 to TRBJ1-5; D gene ambiguous. This CDR3 is built from 15 residues. V lost 0 bases and J lost 0, with 6 bases in between. Germline V gives CDR1 KGHSH, CDR2 LQKENI. This CDR3 reads CASSPPGVSNQPQHF. DNA for the CDR3: TGTGCCAGCTCACCACCCGGGGTTAGCAATCAGCCCCAGCATTTT.

The chain employs TRBV18 and TRBJ2-7; D unclear. From germline, CDR1 is KGHSH and CDR2 LQKENI. The CDR3 totals 14 residues. Trimming took off 6 bases at V and 2 bases at J, with 14 bases between the two ends. CDR3 protein: CASSNSGDPYEQYF. Here the CDR3 DNA reads TGTGCCAGCTCCAATTCAGGCGACCCCTACGAGCAGTACTTC. Combining the CDR3 with reference TRBV18 and TRBJ2-7 gives the whole variable domain NAGVMQNPRHLVRRRGQEARLRCSPMKGHSHVYWYRQLPEEGLKFMVYLQKENIIDESGMPKERFSAEFPKEGPSILRIQQVVRGDSAAYFCASSNSGDPYEQYFGPGTRLTVT.

This clone has just a few counts. V gene TRBV7-9 combines with J gene TRBJ2-3, with D maybe TRBD2 (6 bases). The CDR3 is 16 amino acids. Trimming took 4 bases from V and 1 from J, leaving 15 bases between them. Germline V gene data show CDR1 as SEHNR and CDR2 as FQNEAQ (reference sequence). This CDR3 is CASSSRGGTGTDTQYF. CDR3 nucleotides: TGTGCCAGCAGCTCCCGAGGCGGGACGGGCACAGATACGCAGTATTTT.

The V gene is TRBV5-1, the J gene TRBJ2-3, with 7 bases fitting TRBD2. Germline V gene data show CDR1 as SGHRS and CDR2 as YFSETQ. The CDR3 spans 13 residues. The ends lost 7 bases at V and 4 bases at J; junction bases unmatched: 6. CDR3 coding DNA: TGCGCCAGCCAGGTGGGGAGGGCAGATACGCAGTATTTT. Translating gives CASQVGRADTQYF. The entire variable domain, with the rest obtained from reference TRBV5-1 and TRBJ2-3, is as follows: KAGVTQTPRYLIKTRGQQVTLSCSPISGHRSVSWYQQTPGQGLQFLFEYFSETQRNKGNFPGRFSGRQFSNSRSEMNVSTLELGDSALYLCASQVGRADTQYFGPGTRLTVL.

Concerning this clone itself: Other DNA variants within this sample encode the same CDR3. The CDR3 reads CASSLPGQRNTEAFF. The CDR3 nucleotides are TGTGCCAGCAGCTTGCCGGGACAGAGGAACACTGAAGCTTTCTTT. The rearrangement joins TRBV4-2 to TRBJ1-1; 7 bases match TRBD1. The V gene's germline CDR1 is LGHNA and CDR2 YNFKEQ. The CDR3 runs 15 residues. Trimming took 5 bases from V and 1 from J; bases not matched to a gene: 7.

The chain combines TRBV5-1 with TRBJ2-1; D gene unclear. The CDR3 is 15 amino acids. Trimming removed 5 bases at V and 0 bases at J, with 12 bases between. Per the germline V gene, CDR1 is SGHRS and CDR2 is YFSETQ. Here the CDR3 reads CASSYSSSSYNEQFF. The CDR3 nucleotides are TGCGCCAGCAGTTACAGCTCTAGCTCCTACAATGAGCAGTTCTTC.

V and J are TRBV10-3 and TRBJ2-7; D might be TRBD1 (6 bases). V was clipped by 4 bases and J by 1 base, with 14 bases between them. Germline CDR1 is ENHRY and CDR2 is SYGVKD. This CDR3 is built from 15 residues. The CDR3 region is CAISAFKTGSYEQYF. The CDR3 DNA reads TGTGCCATCAGTGCGTTCAAGACAGGTTCCTACGAGCAGTACTTC.

This clone was detected many times. This chain connects TRBV7-9 to TRBJ1-4; weak D call: TRBD1 (6 bases). The CDR3 loop spans 15 amino acids. V shed 5 bases and J shed 7 bases, with 17 bases lying between them. Germline CDR1 SEHNR, CDR2 FQNEAQ (reference sequence). This CDR3 reads CASSGRGGGSEKLFF. DNA of the CDR3: TGTGCCAGCAGCGGACGTGGAGGGGGGAGTGAAAAACTGTTTTTT.

The gene calls are TRBV28 and TRBJ1-2; maybe TRBD1 (5 bases). Germline CDR1 MDHEN, CDR2 SYDVKM. V was cut by 6 bases and J by 5 bases, with 13 bases left in between. The CDR3 extends over 13 amino acids. For the CDR3, the DNA is TGTGCCAGCAGACCCACGGACAATTATGGCTACACCTTC. Protein: CASRPTDNYGYTF.

V gene TRBV29-1 combines with J gene TRBJ2-3; TRBD1 might be the D (6 bases). Per the germline V gene, CDR1 is SQVTM and CDR2 is ANQGSEA. The CDR3 is 13 amino acids. V lost 6 bases, J lost 2 bases, and 12 bases lay in between. As DNA, the CDR3 is TGCAGCGTGGGACAACCTATCACAGATACGCAGTATTTT. Translating it yields CSVGQPITDTQYF.

The chain employs TRBV5-8 and TRBJ1-5; 9 bases are shared with TRBD1. CDR1 and CDR2 (germline): SGHTS, YDEGEE. With 2 bases clipped from V and 3 bases from J, the junction kept 6 bases outside the gene matches. The CDR3 is 16 residues long. DNA for the CDR3: TGTGCCAGCAGCTTCCAACAGGGGGCTAACAATCAGCCCCAGCATTTT. Encoded protein: CASSFQQGANNQPQHF.

This clone was counted a single time. Other DNA sequences in this specimen translate into the identical CDR3. The gene calls are TRBV7-6 and TRBJ2-7; the D gene is possibly TRBD2 (5 bases). CDR1 and CDR2 from the germline V gene are SGHVS and FNYEAQ. This CDR3 spans 11 amino acids. Between the trimmed V and J ends, which lost 2 bases and 6 bases, there was a span of 5 bases. The CDR3 bases are TGTGCCAGCAGCTTACGGGGCGAGCAGTACTTC. Translated, it gives CASSLRGEQYF.

In this sample, this clone turned up a few times. The J gene is TRBJ1-4, the V gene TRBV7-9; the D gene is possibly TRBD1 (6 bases). CDR3 size: 16 residues. Per the germline V gene, CDR1 is SEHNR and CDR2 is FQNEAQ (reference sequence). Trimming cost V 5 bases and J 7 bases, with 20 bases left between them. CDR3 protein: CASSLGGAGDGEKLFF. The CDR3 nucleotides read TGTGCCAGCAGCCTTGGGGGCGCCGGGGATGGTGAAAAACTGTTTTTT.

This clone was seen once. The genes are TRBV19 and TRBJ2-1; D unresolved. V lost 7 bases and J 3 bases, leaving 4 bases between the germline ends. Germline assignment: CDR1 LNHDA and CDR2 SQIVND (reference sequence). There are 11 residues in the CDR3. The CDR3 nucleotides read TGTGCCAGTACCGACTACAATGAGCAGTTCTTC. Translation: CASTDYNEQFF.

The V and J genes are TRBV19 and TRBJ1-5; weak D call: TRBD1 (5 bases). Germline V gene data show CDR1 as LNHDA and CDR2 as SQIVND (reference sequence). Trimming stripped 6 bases from V and 7 bases from J, with 19 bases between. There are 15 residues in the CDR3. CDR3 amino acids: CASSTGTGGGQPQHF. Written as DNA, the CDR3 is TGTGCCAGTAGCACCGGGACCGGAGGCGGGCAGCCCCAGCATTTT.

Remarks on this clone: A much larger clone differs by one base, so this may be a read error. The rearrangement joins TRBV25-1 to TRBJ2-3; D is ambiguous. Germline CDR1 and CDR2: MGHDK and SYGVNS. The CDR3 runs 15 residues. The CDR3 loop reads CVSSAGRRSTDTQYF. The CDR3, as DNA: TGTGTCAGCAGTGCCGGACGAAGGAGCACAGATACGCAGTATTTT.

The rearrangement joins TRBV7-9 to TRBJ2-1, with D possibly TRBD1 on 5 matching bases. Trimming pared 5 bases from V and 9 bases from J, leaving 14 bases between. The CDR3 runs 13 residues. Germline-derived CDR1 and CDR2 are SEHNR and FQNEAQ (reference sequence). The CDR3 nucleotides are TGTGCCAGCAGCCCAAGGGGAAGCAGTGAGCAGTTCTTC. Translated: CASSPRGSSEQFF.

This chain links TRBV28 with TRBJ2-4; 10 nucleotides align to TRBD2. The CDR3 has 14 amino acids. With V trimmed by 5 bases and J by 6 bases, 4 bases remained unmatched. Germline V gives CDR1 MDHEN, CDR2 SYDVKM. The CDR3 bases are TGTGCCAGCAGTGTACTAGCGGGGCTAAACATTCAGTACTTC. This codes for CASSVLAGLNIQYF.

This sequence joins TRBV2 and TRBJ2-5; 9 nucleotides align to TRBD2. V dropped 5 bases and J dropped 0; count of bases not matched to a gene: 10. The CDR3 has 17 amino acids. Germline CDR1 reads SNHLY; CDR2 reads FYNNEI. The CDR3 sequence is CASSYRASGTHQETQYF. The CDR3, as DNA: TGTGCCAGCAGTTATAGGGCTAGCGGGACCCACCAAGAGACCCAGTACTTC.

The chain links TRBV28 to TRBJ1-2, with D perhaps TRBD1 (6 bases). Trimming shortened V by 7 bases and J by 8 bases, and 14 bases separated the two germline ends. Germline lookup yields CDR1 MDHEN and CDR2 SYDVKM. CDR3 length: 12 residues. The CDR3 loop is CASTTRGGGYTF. The CDR3 region has the DNA TGTGCCAGCACTACCAGGGGTGGCGGCTACACCTTC.